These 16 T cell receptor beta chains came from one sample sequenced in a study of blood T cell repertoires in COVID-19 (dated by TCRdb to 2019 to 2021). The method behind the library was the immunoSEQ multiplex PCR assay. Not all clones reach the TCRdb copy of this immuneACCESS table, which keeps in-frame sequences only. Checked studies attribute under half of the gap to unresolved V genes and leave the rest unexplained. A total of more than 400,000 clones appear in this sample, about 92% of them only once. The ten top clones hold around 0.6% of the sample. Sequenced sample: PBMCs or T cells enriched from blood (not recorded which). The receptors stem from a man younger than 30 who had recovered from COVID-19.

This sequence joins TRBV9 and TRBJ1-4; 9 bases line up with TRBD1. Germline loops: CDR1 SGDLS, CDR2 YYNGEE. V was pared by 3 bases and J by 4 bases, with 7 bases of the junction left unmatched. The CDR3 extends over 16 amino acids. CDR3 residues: CASSETGGKSNEKLFF. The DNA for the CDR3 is TGTGCCAGCAGCGAGACAGGGGGAAAGAGTAATGAAAAACTGTTTTTT.

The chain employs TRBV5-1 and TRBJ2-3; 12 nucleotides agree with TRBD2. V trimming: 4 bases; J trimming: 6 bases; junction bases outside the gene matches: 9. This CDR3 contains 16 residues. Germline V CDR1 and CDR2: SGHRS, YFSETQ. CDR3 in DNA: TGCGCCAGCAGCGATCAGACTAGCGGGAGAAGGGATACGCAGTATTTT. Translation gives CASSDQTSGRRDTQYF.

CDR3 loop: CASSASGGAHGELFF. The CDR3 DNA follows: TGTGCCAGCTCCGCTAGCGGGGGGGCCCACGGGGAGCTGTTTTTT. The J gene is TRBJ2-2, the V gene TRBV11-3; 12 bases agree with TRBD2. The CDR3 has 15 residues. In germline, CDR1 is SGHNT, CDR2 YENEEA. After removal of 8 bases from V and 7 bases from J, the junction contained 8 bases not matched to a gene.

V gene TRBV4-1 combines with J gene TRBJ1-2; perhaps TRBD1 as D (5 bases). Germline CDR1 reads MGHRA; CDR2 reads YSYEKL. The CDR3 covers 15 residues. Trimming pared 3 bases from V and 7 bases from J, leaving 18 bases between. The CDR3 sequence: CASSQDLGLGGGYTF. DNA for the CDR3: TGCGCCAGCAGCCAGGACCTGGGGCTCGGGGGTGGCTACACCTTC.

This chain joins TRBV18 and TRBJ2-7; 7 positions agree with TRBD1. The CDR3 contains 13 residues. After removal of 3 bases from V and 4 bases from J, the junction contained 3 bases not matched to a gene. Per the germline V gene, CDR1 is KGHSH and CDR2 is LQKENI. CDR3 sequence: CASSPGTVYEQYF. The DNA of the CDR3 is TGTGCCAGCTCACCTGGGACAGTATACGAGCAGTACTTC.

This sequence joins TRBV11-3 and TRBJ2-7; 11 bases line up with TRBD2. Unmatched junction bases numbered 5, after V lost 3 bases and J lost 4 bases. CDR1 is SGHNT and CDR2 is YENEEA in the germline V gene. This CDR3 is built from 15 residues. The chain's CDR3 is CASSLAGTSGYEQYF. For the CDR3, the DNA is TGTGCCAGCAGCTTGGCCGGGACTAGCGGATACGAGCAGTACTTC.

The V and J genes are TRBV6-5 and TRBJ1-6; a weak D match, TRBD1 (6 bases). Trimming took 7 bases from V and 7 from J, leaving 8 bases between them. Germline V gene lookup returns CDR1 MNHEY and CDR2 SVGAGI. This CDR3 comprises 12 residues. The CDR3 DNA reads TGTGCCAGCAACCAGGGGAATTCACCCCTCCACTTT. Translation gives CASNQGNSPLHF.

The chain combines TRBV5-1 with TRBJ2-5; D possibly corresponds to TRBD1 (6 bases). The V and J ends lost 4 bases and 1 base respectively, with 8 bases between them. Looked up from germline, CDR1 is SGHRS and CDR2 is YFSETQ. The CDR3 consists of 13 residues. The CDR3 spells CASSTTGQETQYF. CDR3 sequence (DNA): TGCGCCAGCAGCACGACAGGCCAAGAGACCCAGTACTTC.

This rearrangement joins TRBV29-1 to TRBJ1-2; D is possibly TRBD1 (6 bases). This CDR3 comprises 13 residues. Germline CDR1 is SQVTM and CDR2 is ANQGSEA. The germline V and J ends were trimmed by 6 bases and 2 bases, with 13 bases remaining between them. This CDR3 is CSVRRGANYGYTF. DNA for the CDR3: TGCAGCGTCCGCCGGGGGGCGAACTATGGCTACACCTTC. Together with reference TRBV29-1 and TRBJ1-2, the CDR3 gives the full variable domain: SAVISQKPSRDICQRGTSLTIQCQVDSQVTMMFWYRQQPGQSLTLIATANQGSEATYESGFVIDKFPISRPNLTFSTLTVSNMSPEDSSIYLCSVRRGANYGYTFGSGTRLTVV.

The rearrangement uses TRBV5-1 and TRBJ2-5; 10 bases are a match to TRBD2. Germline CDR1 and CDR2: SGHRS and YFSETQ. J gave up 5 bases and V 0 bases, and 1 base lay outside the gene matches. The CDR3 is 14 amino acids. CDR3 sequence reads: CASSLEGLAETQYF. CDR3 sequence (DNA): TGCGCCAGCAGCTTGGAGGGACTAGCGGAGACCCAGTACTTC.

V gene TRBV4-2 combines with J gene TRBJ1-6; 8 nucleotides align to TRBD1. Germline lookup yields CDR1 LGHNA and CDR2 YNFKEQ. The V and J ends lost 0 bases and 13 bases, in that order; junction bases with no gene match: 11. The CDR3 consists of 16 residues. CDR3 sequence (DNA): TGTGCCAGCAGCCAAGAGACGACAGGGGCTTGGCAGCCCCTCCACTTT. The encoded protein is CASSQETTGAWQPLHF.

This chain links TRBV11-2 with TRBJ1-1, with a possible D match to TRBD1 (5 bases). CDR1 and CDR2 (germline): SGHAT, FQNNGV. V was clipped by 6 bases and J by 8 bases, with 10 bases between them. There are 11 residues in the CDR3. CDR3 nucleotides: TGTGCCAGCAGTTCAAACAGGGAAGCTTTCTTT. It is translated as CASSSNREAFF.

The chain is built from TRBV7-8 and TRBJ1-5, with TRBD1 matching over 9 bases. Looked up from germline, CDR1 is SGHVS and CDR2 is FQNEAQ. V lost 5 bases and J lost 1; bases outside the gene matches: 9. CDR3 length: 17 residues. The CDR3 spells CASSRRDRESSNQPQHF. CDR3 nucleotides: TGTGCCAGCAGCCGCCGGGACAGGGAATCCAGCAATCAGCCCCAGCATTTT.

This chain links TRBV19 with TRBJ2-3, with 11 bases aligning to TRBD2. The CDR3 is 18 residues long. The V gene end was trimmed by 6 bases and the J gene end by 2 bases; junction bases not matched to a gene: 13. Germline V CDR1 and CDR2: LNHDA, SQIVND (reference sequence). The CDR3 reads CASRTNPKLAGVTDTQYF. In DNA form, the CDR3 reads TGTGCCAGTAGGACTAACCCCAAACTAGCGGGGGTCACAGATACGCAGTATTTT.

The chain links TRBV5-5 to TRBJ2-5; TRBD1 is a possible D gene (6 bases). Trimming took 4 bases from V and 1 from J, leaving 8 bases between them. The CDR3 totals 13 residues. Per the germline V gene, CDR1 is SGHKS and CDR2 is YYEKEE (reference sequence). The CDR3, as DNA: TGTGCCAGCAGCGTGGACAGCCAAGAGACCCAGTACTTC. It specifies CASSVDSQETQYF. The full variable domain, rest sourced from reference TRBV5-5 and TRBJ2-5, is DAGVTQSPTHLIKTRGQQVTLRCSPISGHKSVSWYQQVLGQGPQFIFQYYEKEERGRGNFPDRFSARQFPNYSSELNVNALLLGDSALYLCASSVDSQETQYFGPGTRLLVL.

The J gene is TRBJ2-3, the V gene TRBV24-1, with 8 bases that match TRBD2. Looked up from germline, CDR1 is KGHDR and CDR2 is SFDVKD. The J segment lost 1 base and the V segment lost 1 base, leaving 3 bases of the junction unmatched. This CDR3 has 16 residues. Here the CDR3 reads CATSDFSSGGTDTQYF. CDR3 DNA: TGTGCCACCAGTGATTTTAGTAGCGGGGGCACAGATACGCAGTATTTT.